This T cell receptor beta chain was sequenced in a study of cytomegalovirus exposure and HLA in healthy donors. The study's findings and limits: TCR beta chains numbering more than 150 were designated cytomegalovirus-associated. Researchers reported that a few CMV-associated chains were confirmed in vitro as CMV antigen-specific. The TCR clusters that emerged in the first cohort tended, a later analysis found, to co-occur in the 120 or so validation repertoires.

The method was immunoSEQ multiplex PCR; TCRdb's version includes in-frame clones alone and lacks a portion of them. The sample carries more than 95,000 clones, 85% to 90% recorded once. Note on this clone: Its specificity is not known.

The receptor was derived from a woman aged 18-29 years in good health and CMV-seronegative. The sample taken for sequencing was PBMCs.

CDR3 loop: CASSFGDQGISEKLFF. In DNA form, the CDR3 reads TGTGCCAGCAGCTTCGGTGACCAGGGGATAAGTGAAAAACTGTTTTTT. V gene TRBV11-2 combines with J gene TRBJ1-4; D may be TRBD1 (6 bases). V was trimmed by 3 bases and J by 7 bases, leaving 18 bases between them. Looked up from germline, CDR1 is SGHAT and CDR2 is FQNNGV. CDR3 size: 16 residues.